A single sample is the source of the 5 T cell receptor beta chains below, sequenced in a study of blood T cell repertoires in COVID-19. TCRdb keeps only in-frame clones here, not all; method: immunoSEQ multiplex PCR. The data show 25,000 to 30,000 clones, about 87% seen once. Sequencing was carried out using peripheral blood. The receptors were gathered from a human donor in a cohort sampled during active COVID-19. The donor label of this sample is uncertain.

The J gene is TRBJ1-2, the V gene TRBV2; 7 bases agree with TRBD1. The ends lost 6 bases at V and 4 bases at J; junction bases unmatched: 11. The germline V gene encodes CDR1 SNHLY and CDR2 FYNNEI. The CDR3 covers 15 residues. The CDR3 is CASRYQRDRTYGYTF. CDR3 nucleotides: TGTGCCAGCAGATACCAGAGGGACAGAACCTATGGCTACACCTTC. The full variable domain, completed using reference TRBV2 and TRBJ1-2, is EPEVTQTPSHQVTQMGQEVILRCVPISNHLYFYWYRQILGQKVEFLVSFYNNEISEKSEIFDDQFSVERPDGSNFTLKIRSTKLEDSAMYFCASRYQRDRTYGYTFGSGTRLTVV.

This clone was observed once. The chain couples TRBV28 to TRBJ2-5; 14 positions match TRBD2. The CDR3 has 16 amino acids. The V and J ends lost 6 bases and 5 bases, in that order; junction bases with no gene match: 8. Germline-derived CDR1 and CDR2 are MDHEN and SYDVKM. DNA of the CDR3: TGTGCCAGCAGCCTCGGGACTAGCGGGAGTTTGGAGACCCAGTACTTC. This translates into CASSLGTSGSLETQYF. The whole variable domain, remainder taken from reference TRBV28 and TRBJ2-5, is DVKVTQSSRYLVKRTGEKVFLECVQDMDHENMFWYRQDPGLGLRLIYFSYDVKMKEKGDIPEGYSVSREKKERFSLILESASTNQTSMYLCASSLGTSGSLETQYFGPGTRLLVL.

The chain carries TRBV12-5 and TRBJ2-7; 8 bases line up with TRBD2. The CDR3 loop spans 14 amino acids. The germline gives CDR1 LGHNT, CDR2 FRNRAP. V dropped 7 bases and J dropped 5; count of bases not matched to a gene: 10. DNA of the CDR3: TGTGCTAGTGACCGGGGGGGGAACCGGCACGAGCAGTACTTC. This encodes CASDRGGNRHEQYF.

The J gene is TRBJ1-3, the V gene TRBV6-5, with TRBD1 matching 8 bases. The CDR3 covers 15 residues. V shed 6 bases, J shed 0 bases, and the junction held 4 bases outside the gene matches. Germline V gene sequence: CDR1 MNHEY, CDR2 SVGAGI. The CDR3 loop reads CASSQTGGSGNTIYF. The CDR3, as DNA: TGTGCCAGCAGCCAAACAGGGGGCTCTGGAAACACCATATATTTT.

The J gene is TRBJ2-2, the V gene TRBV27; D uncertain. V was clipped by 6 bases and J by 6 bases, with 14 bases between them. The CDR3 has 14 residues. Germline V lookup: CDR1 MNHEY, CDR2 SMNVEV (reference sequence). This CDR3 reads CASSTEWSSGELFF. The CDR3 DNA sequence: TGTGCCAGCAGCACCGAGTGGAGCTCCGGGGAGCTGTTTTTT.